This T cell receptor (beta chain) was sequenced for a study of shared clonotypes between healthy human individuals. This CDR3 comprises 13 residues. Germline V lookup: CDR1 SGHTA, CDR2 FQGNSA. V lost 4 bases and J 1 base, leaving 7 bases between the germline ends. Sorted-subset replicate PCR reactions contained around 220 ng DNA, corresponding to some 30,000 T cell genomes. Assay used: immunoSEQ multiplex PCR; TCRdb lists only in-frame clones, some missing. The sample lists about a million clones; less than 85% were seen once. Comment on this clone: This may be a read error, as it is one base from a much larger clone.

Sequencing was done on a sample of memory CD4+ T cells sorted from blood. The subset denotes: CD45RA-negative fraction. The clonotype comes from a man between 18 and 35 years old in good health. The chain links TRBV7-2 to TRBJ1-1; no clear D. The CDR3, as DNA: TGTGCCAGCAGCTCCGACGGGAACACTGAAGCTTTCTTT. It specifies CASSSDGNTEAFF.